This TCR beta chain originates from a study of blood T cell repertoires in COVID-19. Study background: Material from acute and convalescent COVID-19 was sourced from the United States, Italy and Spain. PBMCs, B-cell-depleted T cells, or T cells provided the cDNA or gDNA that made up the material.

Source study methods: Amplification with reference gene primers provided the estimates of nucleated cell counts. The assay was immunoSEQ multiplex PCR, and TCRdb's table has in-frame clones only and misses some. V, J and clone size are those of that table, while D and trimming were read from the DNA. This sample has around 220,000 clones, with about 85% found just once. The junction had 9 bases not matched to a gene; V was cut back by 5 bases and J by 6 bases. Germline V gives CDR1 SGHVS, CDR2 FNYEAQ. The CDR3 covers 15 residues. The Seattle patients, enrolled during active infection, were followed longitudinally.

J is TRBJ2-2 and V is TRBV7-6; TRBD1 agrees at 7 bases. This clonotype was obtained from a woman between 45 and 65 years old with COVID-19, enrolled during active disease. The sample was peripheral blood. The CDR3 here is CASSLDIGGPGELFF. The CDR3 coding sequence is TGTGCCAGCAGCCTAGATATAGGGGGCCCCGGGGAGCTGTTTTTT.